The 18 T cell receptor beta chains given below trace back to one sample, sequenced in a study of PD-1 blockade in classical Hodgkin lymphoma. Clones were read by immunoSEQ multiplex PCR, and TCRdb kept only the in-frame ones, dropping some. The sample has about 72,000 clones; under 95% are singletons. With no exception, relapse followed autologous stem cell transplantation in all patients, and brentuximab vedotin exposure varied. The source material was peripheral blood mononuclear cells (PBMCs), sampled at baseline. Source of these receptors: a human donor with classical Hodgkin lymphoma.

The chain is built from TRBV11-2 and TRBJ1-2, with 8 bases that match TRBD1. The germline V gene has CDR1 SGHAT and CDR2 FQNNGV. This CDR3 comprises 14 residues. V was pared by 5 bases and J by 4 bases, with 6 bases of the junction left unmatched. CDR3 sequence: CASSVGQGGYGYTF. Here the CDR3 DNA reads TGTGCCAGCAGCGTTGGACAGGGCGGCTATGGCTACACCTTC.

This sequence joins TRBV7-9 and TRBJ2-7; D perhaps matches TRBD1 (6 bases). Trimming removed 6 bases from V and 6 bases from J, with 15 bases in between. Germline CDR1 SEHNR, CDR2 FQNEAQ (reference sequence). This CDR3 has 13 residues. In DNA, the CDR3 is TGTGCCAGCAGACGTCAGCAGGGGTCCGAGCAGTACTTC. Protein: CASRRQQGSEQYF.

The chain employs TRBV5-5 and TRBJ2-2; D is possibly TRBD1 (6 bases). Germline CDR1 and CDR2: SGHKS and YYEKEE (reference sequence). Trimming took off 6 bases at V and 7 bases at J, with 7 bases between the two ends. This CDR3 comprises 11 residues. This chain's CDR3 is CASTRGGELFF. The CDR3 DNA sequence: TGTGCCAGCACCAGGGGCGGGGAGCTGTTTTTT.

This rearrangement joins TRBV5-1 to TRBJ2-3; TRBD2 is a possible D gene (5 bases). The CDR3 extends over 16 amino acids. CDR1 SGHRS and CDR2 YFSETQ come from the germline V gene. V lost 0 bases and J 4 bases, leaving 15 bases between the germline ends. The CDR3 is CASSLVGGFSADTQYF. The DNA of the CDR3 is TGCGCCAGCAGCTTGGTTGGAGGATTCAGCGCAGATACGCAGTATTTT. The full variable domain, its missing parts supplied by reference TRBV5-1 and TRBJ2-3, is KAGVTQTPRYLIKTRGQQVTLSCSPISGHRSVSWYQQTPGQGLQFLFEYFSETQRNKGNFPGRFSGRQFSNSRSEMNVSTLELGDSALYLCASSLVGGFSADTQYFGPGTRLTVL.

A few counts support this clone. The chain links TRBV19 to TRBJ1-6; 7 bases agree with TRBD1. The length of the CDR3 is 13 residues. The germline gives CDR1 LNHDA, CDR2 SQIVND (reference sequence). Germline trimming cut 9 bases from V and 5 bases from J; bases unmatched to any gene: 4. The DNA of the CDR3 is TGTGCCAGGACCGGGACAGATAATTCACCCCTCCACTTT. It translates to CARTGTDNSPLHF.

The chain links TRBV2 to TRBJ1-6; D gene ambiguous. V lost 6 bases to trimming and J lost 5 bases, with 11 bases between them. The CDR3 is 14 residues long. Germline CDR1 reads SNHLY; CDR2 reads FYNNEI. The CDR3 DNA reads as TGTGCCAGCAGGATGGACGGGAATAATTCACCCCTCCACTTT. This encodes CASRMDGNNSPLHF. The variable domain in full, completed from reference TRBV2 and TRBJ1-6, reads EPEVTQTPSHQVTQMGQEVILRCVPISNHLYFYWYRQILGQKVEFLVSFYNNEISEKSEIFDDQFSVERPDGSNFTLKIRSTKLEDSAMYFCASRMDGNNSPLHFGNGTRLTVT.

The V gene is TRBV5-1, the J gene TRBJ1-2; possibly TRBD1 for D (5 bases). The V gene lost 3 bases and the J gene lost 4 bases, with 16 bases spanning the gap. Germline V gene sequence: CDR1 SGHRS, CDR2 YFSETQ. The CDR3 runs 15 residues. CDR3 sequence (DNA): TGCGCCAGCAGCTCCACCGGGCCTGGGGGCTATGGCTACACCTTC. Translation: CASSSTGPGGYGYTF.

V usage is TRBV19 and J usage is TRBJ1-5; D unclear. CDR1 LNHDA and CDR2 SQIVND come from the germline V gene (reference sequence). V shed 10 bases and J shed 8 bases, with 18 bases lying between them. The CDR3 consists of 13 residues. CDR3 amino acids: CATGVDPREPQHF. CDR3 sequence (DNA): TGTGCCACGGGAGTTGATCCTCGGGAGCCCCAGCATTTT.

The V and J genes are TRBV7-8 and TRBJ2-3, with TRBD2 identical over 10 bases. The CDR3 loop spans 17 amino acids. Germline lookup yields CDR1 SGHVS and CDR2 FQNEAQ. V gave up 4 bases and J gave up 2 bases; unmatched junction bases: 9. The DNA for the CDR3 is TGTGCCAGCAGCTCACCCTGGGGACTAGCGATCACAGATACGCAGTATTTT. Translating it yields CASSSPWGLAITDTQYF.

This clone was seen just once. The CDR3 spells CASSFQGGLGTEAFF. CDR3 DNA sequence: TGTGCCAGCAGCTTTCAAGGCGGGTTGGGTACTGAAGCTTTCTTT. The V gene is TRBV7-9, the J gene TRBJ1-1; D is unresolved. The germline V and J ends were trimmed by 3 bases and 5 bases, with 16 bases remaining between them. The CDR3 is 15 residues long. Germline V lookup: CDR1 SEHNR, CDR2 FQNEAQ (reference sequence).

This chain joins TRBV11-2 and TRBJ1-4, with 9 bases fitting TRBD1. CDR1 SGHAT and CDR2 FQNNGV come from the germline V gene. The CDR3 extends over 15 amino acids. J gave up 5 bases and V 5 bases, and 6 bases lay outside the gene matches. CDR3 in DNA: TGTGCCAGCAGCGCATGGACAGGGGCAAATGAAAAACTGTTTTTT. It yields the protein CASSAWTGANEKLFF.

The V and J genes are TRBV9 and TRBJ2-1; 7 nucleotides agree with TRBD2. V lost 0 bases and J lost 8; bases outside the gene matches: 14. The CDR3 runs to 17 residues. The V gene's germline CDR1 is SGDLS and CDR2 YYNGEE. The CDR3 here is CASSVGDWEGPYDEQFF. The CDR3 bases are TGTGCCAGCAGCGTAGGGGATTGGGAGGGCCCTTACGATGAGCAGTTCTTC.

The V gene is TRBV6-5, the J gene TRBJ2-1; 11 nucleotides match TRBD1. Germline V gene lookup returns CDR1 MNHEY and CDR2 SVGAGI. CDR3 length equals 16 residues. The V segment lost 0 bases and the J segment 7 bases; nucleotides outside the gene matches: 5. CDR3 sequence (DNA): TGTGCCAGCAGTTACTCGGCCGGACAGGGGGCAAATGAGCAGTTCTTC. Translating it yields CASSYSAGQGANEQFF.

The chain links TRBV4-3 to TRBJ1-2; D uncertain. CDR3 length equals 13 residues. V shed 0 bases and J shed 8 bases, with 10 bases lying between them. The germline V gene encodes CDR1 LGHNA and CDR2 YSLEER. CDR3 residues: CASSQDLPDGYTF. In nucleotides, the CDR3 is TGCGCCAGCAGCCAAGATCTCCCTGACGGCTACACCTTC.

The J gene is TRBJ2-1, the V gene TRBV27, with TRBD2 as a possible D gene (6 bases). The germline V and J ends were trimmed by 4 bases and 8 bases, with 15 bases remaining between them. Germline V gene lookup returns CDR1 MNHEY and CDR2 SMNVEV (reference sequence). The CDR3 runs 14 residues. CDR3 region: CASSSLAPLHEQFF. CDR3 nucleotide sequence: TGTGCCAGCAGTTCCCTAGCGCCCCTACATGAGCAGTTCTTC.

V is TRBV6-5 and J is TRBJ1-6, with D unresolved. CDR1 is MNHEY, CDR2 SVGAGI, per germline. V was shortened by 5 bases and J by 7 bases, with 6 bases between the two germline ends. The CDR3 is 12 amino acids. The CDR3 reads CASSDSNSPLHF. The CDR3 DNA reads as TGTGCCAGCAGTGATTCCAATTCACCCCTCCACTTT.

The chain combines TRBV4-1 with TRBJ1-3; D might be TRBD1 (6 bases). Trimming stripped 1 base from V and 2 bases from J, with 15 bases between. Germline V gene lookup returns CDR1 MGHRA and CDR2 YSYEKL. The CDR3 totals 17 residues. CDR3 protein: CASSQVPEGVPGNTIYF. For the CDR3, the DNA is TGCGCCAGCAGCCAAGTCCCGGAGGGGGTTCCTGGAAACACCATATATTTT.

CDR3 sequence: CASSIGIAYEQYF. Here the CDR3 DNA reads TGTGCCAGTAGTATAGGGATCGCCTACGAGCAGTACTTC. The chain carries TRBV19 and TRBJ2-7, with D uncertain. Trimming cost V 1 base and J 2 bases, with 6 bases left between them. The CDR3 contains 13 residues. CDR1 is LNHDA and CDR2 is SQIVND in the germline V gene (reference sequence).